This TCR beta chain is from a study of blood T cell repertoires in COVID-19. Turning to the study itself: The United States, Italy and Spain were the sources of the acute and convalescent COVID-19 samples. T cells, B-cell-depleted T cells, or PBMCs supplied cDNA or gDNA.

This CDR3 region has 12 residues. Germline-derived CDR1 and CDR2 are SGHRS and YFSETQ. V was pared by 4 bases and J by 5 bases, with 8 bases between. Original processing methods: For nucleated cells, counts were estimated from reference gene primer amplification. Clones were sequenced by immunoSEQ multiplex PCR, and TCRdb holds only the in-frame ones, with some missing. V, J and clone size derive from that table, while D and trimming were established from the DNA sequence. The repertoire holds roughly 180,000 clones, with 70% to 85% as singletons. Sequenced: peripheral blood. The chain couples TRBV5-1 to TRBJ2-3, with D unclear. The TCR sequence derives from a human donor in a cohort sampled during active COVID-19. The DNA for the CDR3 is TGCGCCAGCAGCATCAATCAAGATACGCAGTATTTT. Residues: CASSINQDTQYF.